The 20 T cell receptor beta chains presented below share a single source sample, sequenced in a study of vaccination and CD4 T cells after COVID-19 (dated by TCRdb to between 2021 and 2023). The library was made by PCR. Sequenced using an Illumina iSeq 100. DNA from cultured CD4+ T cells underwent TCR sequencing with the Oncomine TCR Beta short-read assay at the Johns Hopkins FTIC core. TCRdb reanalyzed the raw reads on its own, using fastp at Q25 for trimming and MiXCR for clone calling, and kept in-frame beta chains. Rows with one shared CDR3 protein collapse into an entry with the most common genes and DNA. In all, the sample holds over 15,000 distinct CDR3 sequences, and around 58% of those were seen once. The top ten constitute approximately 10% of the sample. Antigen specificity for these receptors is unknown. Sample treatment or condition, as interpreted from the label and publication: approximately nine-day PBMC culture with coronavirus spike peptide pools or control peptides (ViraFEST assay).

Source material: CD4+ T cells from blood, cultured in vitro. The source is a human donor who had recovered from COVID-19.

This clonotype showed up just once. V gene TRBV20-1 combines with J gene TRBJ2-1; the D gene could be TRBD1 or TRBD2 (5 bases each). CDR1 and CDR2 (germline): DFQATT, SNEGSKA (reference sequence). This CDR3 region has 14 residues. Trimming cost V 4 bases and J 0 bases, with 10 bases left between them. CDR3 nucleotide sequence: TGCAGTGCTACCGGGACGCTCTCCTACAATGAGCAGTTCTTC. Its protein product is CSATGTLSYNEQFF.

This chain uses TRBV19 with TRBJ2-3; TRBD1 agrees at 7 bases. Germline CDR1 and CDR2: LNHDA and SQIVND (reference sequence). J lost 4 bases, V lost 3 bases, and 4 bases had no gene match. The CDR3 consists of 14 residues. The CDR3 region is CASSIGQAADTQYF. Written as DNA, the CDR3 is TGTGCCAGTAGTATTGGACAGGCAGCAGATACGCAGTATTTT.

The J gene is TRBJ1-1, the V gene TRBV10-3; D remains unclear. Germline V gene data show CDR1 as ENHRY and CDR2 as SYGVKD. V lost 3 bases and J lost 0, with 8 bases in between. This CDR3 is built from 14 residues. The CDR3 sequence is CAISDVGVNTEAFF. The CDR3 coding sequence is TGTGCCATCAGTGACGTGGGAGTGAACACTGAAGCTTTCTTT.

The chain recombines TRBV19 with TRBJ1-2, with D possibly being TRBD1 (5 bases). CDR3 length equals 16 residues. Germline V gene data show CDR1 as LNHDA and CDR2 as SQIVND (reference sequence). V was shortened by 7 bases and J by 3 bases, with 21 bases between the two germline ends. CDR3 protein: CASIYKRGRAYYGYTF. CDR3 nucleotide sequence: TGTGCCAGTATCTATAAACGGGGCCGAGCTTACTATGGCTACACCTTC.

The chain employs TRBV6-1 and TRBJ2-1; 12 bases line up with TRBD2. The CDR3 spans 15 residues. J gave up 6 bases and V 5 bases, and 5 bases lay outside the gene matches. Germline assignment: CDR1 MNHNS and CDR2 SASEGT. The CDR3 reads CASSRTSGVLNEQFF. The CDR3 region has the DNA TGTGCCAGCAGTCGGACTAGCGGGGTCCTCAATGAGCAGTTCTTC.

The chain combines TRBV10-2 with TRBJ1-1; D not resolved. CDR1 and CDR2 from the germline V gene are WSHSY and SAAADI. Trimming removed 4 bases from V and 5 bases from J, with 14 bases in between. There are 14 residues in the CDR3. The CDR3 loop is CASSVAPLGTEAFF. The CDR3 DNA follows: TGCGCCAGCAGTGTCGCCCCCCTCGGGACTGAAGCTTTCTTT.

The rearrangement uses TRBV7-9 and TRBJ1-2; D unclear. From germline, CDR1 is SEHNR and CDR2 FQNEAQ (reference sequence). The CDR3 loop spans 13 amino acids. Between the trimmed V and J ends, which lost 5 bases and 4 bases, there was a span of 11 bases. CDR3 residues: CASSQDGLYGYTF. The CDR3 DNA reads TGTGCCAGCAGCCAAGACGGACTCTATGGCTACACCTTC.

The chain joins TRBV2 to TRBJ1-1, with a weak D call TRBD1 (5 bases). From germline, CDR1 is SNHLY and CDR2 FYNNEI. The CDR3 consists of 16 residues. Trimming cost V 2 bases and J 0 bases, with 13 bases left between them. The CDR3 DNA is TGTGCCAGCAGTGAATCTAAGCCAGGGATGAACACTGAAGCTTTCTTT. Protein sequence: CASSESKPGMNTEAFF.

Only a few counts were recorded for this clonotype. The chain links TRBV20-1 to TRBJ2-5, with 9 nucleotides matching TRBD2. Germline-derived CDR1 and CDR2 are DFQATT and SNEGSKA (reference sequence). The CDR3 totals 13 residues. V lost 2 bases, J lost 5 bases, and 3 bases stayed unmatched. Here the CDR3 reads CSARLAGKETQYF. The CDR3 nucleotides are TGCAGTGCTAGACTAGCGGGAAAGGAGACCCAGTACTTC.

The CDR3, as DNA: TGCGCCAGCAGCTCCGGGACGGGGAACACCGGGGAGCTGTTTTTT. Translation gives CASSSGTGNTGELFF. This rearrangement joins TRBV5-1 to TRBJ2-2; D is perhaps TRBD1 or TRBD2 (5 bases each). The V and J ends lost 3 bases and 1 base respectively, with 10 bases between them. This CDR3 region has 15 residues. Looked up from germline, CDR1 is SGHRS and CDR2 is YFSETQ. Full variable domain (remainder filled in from reference TRBV5-1 and TRBJ2-2): KAGVTQTPRYLIKTRGQQVTLSCSPISGHRSVSWYQQTPGQGLQFLFEYFSETQRNKGNFPGRFSGRQFSNSRSEMNVSTLELGDSALYLCASSSGTGNTGELFFGEGSRLTVL.

A few counts support this clonotype. The V gene is TRBV7-8, the J gene TRBJ1-5; possibly TRBD1 for D (5 bases). Germline V gene data show CDR1 as SGHVS and CDR2 as FQNEAQ. Trimming cost V 5 bases and J 5 bases, with 16 bases left between them. This CDR3 region has 15 residues. The CDR3 nucleotides read TGTGCCAGCAGCCGAAAGCCAGGGAATGATCAGCCCCAGCATTTT. Residues: CASSRKPGNDQPQHF.

This clonotype came up a few times. CDR3 nucleotides: TGTGCCAGTAGGATGGGACAGTTGGAGACCCAGTACTTC. Amino acids: CASRMGQLETQYF. The chain couples TRBV19 to TRBJ2-5, with 7 nucleotides matching TRBD1. V was pared by 6 bases and J by 5 bases, with 6 bases of the junction left unmatched. This CDR3 region has 13 residues. Per germline, CDR1 LNHDA and CDR2 SQIVND (reference sequence).

This clonotype was found once. This rearrangement joins TRBV6-5 to TRBJ1-5, with 9 bases matching TRBD1. Trimming at V came to 4 bases and at J to 4 bases, leaving 11 bases not matched to a gene. Germline loops: CDR1 MNHEY, CDR2 SVGAGI. CDR3 length equals 17 residues. The CDR3 loop is CASSLPGQGTGNQPQHF. In DNA form, the CDR3 reads TGTGCCAGCAGTTTGCCCGGACAGGGGACCGGAAATCAGCCCCAGCATTTT.

The chain recombines TRBV7-2 with TRBJ1-4, with 7 bases identical to TRBD1. With 3 bases clipped from V and 8 bases from J, the junction kept 6 bases outside the gene matches. Germline-derived CDR1 and CDR2 are SGHTA and FQGNSA. CDR3 length: 14 residues. CDR3 protein: CASSFQTGPEKLFF. CDR3 in DNA: TGTGCCAGCAGCTTCCAGACAGGGCCCGAAAAACTGTTTTTT.

The V call is TRBV6-2 or TRBV6-3, the J call TRBJ1-5, with 11 bases aligning to TRBD1. The CDR3 covers 15 residues. The germline CDR1 and CDR2 sequences are MNHEY and SVGEGT. V lost 5 bases, J lost 5 bases, and 5 bases stayed unmatched. This chain's CDR3 is CASSPGQGAYQPQHF. Here the CDR3 DNA reads TGTGCCAGCAGTCCCGGACAGGGGGCTTATCAGCCCCAGCATTTT.

The chain has TRBV3-1 and TRBJ2-2; no clear D gene. The CDR3 has 14 residues. Germline-derived CDR1 and CDR2 are LGHDT and YNNKEL (reference sequence). The V and J ends lost 2 bases and 5 bases respectively, with 9 bases between them. CDR3 in DNA: TGTGCCAGCAGCCAACCCGGACGGACCGGGGAGCTGTTTTTT. Translation gives CASSQPGRTGELFF.

The chain is built from TRBV7-2 and TRBJ2-3; TRBD2 matches at 11 bases. CDR1 is SGHTA, CDR2 FQGNSA, per germline. The junction had 12 bases not matched to a gene; V was cut back by 4 bases and J by 6 bases. This CDR3 spans 17 amino acids. The CDR3 is CASSSPELAGAGDTQYF. CDR3 nucleotides: TGTGCCAGCAGCTCGCCGGAACTAGCGGGAGCAGGGGATACGCAGTATTTT.

The chain joins TRBV11-3 to TRBJ1-2; 8 nucleotides agree with TRBD1. This CDR3 is 17 amino acids long. V shed 2 bases and J 7 bases; nucleotides not matched to a gene: 15. CDR1 SGHNT and CDR2 YENEEA come from the germline V gene. The CDR3: CASSLWTGTGVARGYTF. The CDR3 region has the DNA TGTGCCAGCAGCTTATGGACCGGGACAGGCGTCGCGCGTGGCTACACCTTC.

V is TRBV19 and J is TRBJ1-2, with no clear D. This CDR3 is built from 14 residues. Germline CDR1 reads LNHDA; CDR2 reads SQIVND (reference sequence). V shed 3 bases and J shed 2 bases, with 10 bases lying between them. CDR3 residues: CASSMPGTNYGYTF. The CDR3 bases are TGTGCCAGTAGTATGCCGGGTACGAACTATGGCTACACCTTC.

The gene calls are TRBV19 and TRBJ2-5, with TRBD2 matching over 12 bases. From germline, CDR1 is LNHDA and CDR2 SQIVND (reference sequence). After removal of 7 bases from V and 4 bases from J, the junction contained 7 bases not matched to a gene. CDR3 length: 15 residues. The chain's CDR3 is CASNPSGRDAETQYF. The CDR3 coding sequence is TGTGCCAGTAACCCTAGCGGGAGGGATGCAGAGACCCAGTACTTC.